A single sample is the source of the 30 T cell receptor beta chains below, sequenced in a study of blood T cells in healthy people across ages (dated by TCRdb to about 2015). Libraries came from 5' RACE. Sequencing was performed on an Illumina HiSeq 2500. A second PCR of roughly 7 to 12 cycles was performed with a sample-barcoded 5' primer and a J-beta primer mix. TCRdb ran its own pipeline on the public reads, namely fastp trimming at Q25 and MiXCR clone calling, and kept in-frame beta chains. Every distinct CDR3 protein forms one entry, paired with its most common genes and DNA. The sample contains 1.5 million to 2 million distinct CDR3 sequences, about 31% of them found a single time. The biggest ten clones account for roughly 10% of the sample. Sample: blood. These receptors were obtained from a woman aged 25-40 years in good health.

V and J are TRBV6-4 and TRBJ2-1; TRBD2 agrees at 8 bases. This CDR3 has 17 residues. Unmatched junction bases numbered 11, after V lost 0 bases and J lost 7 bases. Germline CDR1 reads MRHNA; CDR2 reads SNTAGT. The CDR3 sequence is CASSDSILRGAGNEQFF. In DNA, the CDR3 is TGTGCCAGCAGTGACTCGATTTTGCGGGGGGCCGGGAATGAGCAGTTCTTC.

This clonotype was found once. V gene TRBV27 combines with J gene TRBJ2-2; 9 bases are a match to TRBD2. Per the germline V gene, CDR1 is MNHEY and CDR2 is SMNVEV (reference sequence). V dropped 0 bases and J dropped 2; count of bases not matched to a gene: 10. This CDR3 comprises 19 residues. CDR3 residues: CASSLSGWWGLANTGELFF. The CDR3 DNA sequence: TGTGCCAGCAGTTTATCAGGGTGGTGGGGACTAGCAAACACCGGGGAGCTGTTTTTT.

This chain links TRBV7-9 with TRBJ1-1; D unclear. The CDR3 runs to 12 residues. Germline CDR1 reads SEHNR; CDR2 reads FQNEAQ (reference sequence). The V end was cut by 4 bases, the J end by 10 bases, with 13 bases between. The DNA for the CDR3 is TGTGCCAGCAGCTCTATCGGGGATGGAGCTTTCTTT. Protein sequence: CASSSIGDGAFF.

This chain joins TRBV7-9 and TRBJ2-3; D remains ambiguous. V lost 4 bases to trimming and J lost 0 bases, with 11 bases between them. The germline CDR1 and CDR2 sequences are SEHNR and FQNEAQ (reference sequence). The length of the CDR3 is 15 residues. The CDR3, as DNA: TGTGCCAGCAGCTCTTCCCTGGGAAGCACAGATACGCAGTATTTT. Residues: CASSSSLGSTDTQYF.

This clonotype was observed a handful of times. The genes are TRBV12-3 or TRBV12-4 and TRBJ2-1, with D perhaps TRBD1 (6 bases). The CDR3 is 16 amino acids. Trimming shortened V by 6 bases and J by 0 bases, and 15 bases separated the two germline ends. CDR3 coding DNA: TGTGCCAGCAGAGCATGGGACAAAAGCTCCTACAATGAGCAGTTCTTC. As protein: CASRAWDKSSYNEQFF.

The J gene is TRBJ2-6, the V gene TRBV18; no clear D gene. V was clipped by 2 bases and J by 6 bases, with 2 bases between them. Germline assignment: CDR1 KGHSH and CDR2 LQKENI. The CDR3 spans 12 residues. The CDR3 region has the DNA TGTGCCAGCTCACCAGAGGCCAACGTCCTGACTTTC. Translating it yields CASSPEANVLTF.

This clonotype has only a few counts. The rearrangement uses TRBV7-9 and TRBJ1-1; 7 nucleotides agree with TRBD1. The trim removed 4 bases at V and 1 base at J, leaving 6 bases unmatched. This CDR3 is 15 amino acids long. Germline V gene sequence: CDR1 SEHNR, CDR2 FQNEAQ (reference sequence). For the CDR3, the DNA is TGTGCCAGCAGCTCGAGGGGACAGCGGAACACTGAAGCTTTCTTT. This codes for CASSSRGQRNTEAFF.

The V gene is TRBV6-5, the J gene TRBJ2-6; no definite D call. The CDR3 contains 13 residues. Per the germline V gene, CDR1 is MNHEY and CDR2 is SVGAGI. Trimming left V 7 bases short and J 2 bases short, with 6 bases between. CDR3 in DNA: TGTGCCAGCAATCCTACTGGGGCCAACGTCCTGACTTTC. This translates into CASNPTGANVLTF.

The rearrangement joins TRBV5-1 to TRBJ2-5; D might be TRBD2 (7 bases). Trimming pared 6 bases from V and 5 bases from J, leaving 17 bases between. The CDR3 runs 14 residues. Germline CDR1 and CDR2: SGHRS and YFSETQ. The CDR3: CASNGGGQYETQYF. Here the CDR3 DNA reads TGCGCCAGCAATGGGGGGGGCCAATATGAGACCCAGTACTTC.

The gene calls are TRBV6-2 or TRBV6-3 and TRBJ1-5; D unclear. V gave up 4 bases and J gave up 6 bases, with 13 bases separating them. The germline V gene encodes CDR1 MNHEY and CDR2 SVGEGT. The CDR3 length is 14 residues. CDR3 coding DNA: TGTGCCAGCAGTTGTAGTCCGACCCTTCAGCCCCAGCATTTT. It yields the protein CASSCSPTLQPQHF.

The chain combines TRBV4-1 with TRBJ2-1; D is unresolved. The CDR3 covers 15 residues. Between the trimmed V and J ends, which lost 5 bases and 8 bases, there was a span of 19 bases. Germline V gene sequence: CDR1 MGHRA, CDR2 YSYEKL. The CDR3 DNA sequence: TGCGCCAGCAGCATGACCGGGTCCCAAAGTTATGAGCAGTTCTTC. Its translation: CASSMTGSQSYEQFF.

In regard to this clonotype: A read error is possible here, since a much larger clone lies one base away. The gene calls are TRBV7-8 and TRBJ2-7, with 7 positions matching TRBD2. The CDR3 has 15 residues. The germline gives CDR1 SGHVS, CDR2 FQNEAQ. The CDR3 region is CASSLGGSGPYERYF. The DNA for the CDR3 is TGTGCCAGCAGCTTAGGTGGTAGCGGGCCCTACGAGCGGTACTTC.

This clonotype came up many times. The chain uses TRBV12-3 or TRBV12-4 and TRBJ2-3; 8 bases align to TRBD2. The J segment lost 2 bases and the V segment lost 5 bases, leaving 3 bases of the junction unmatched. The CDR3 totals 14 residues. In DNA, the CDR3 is TGTGCCAGCAGTAGCGGGGGCTACACAGATACGCAGTATTTT. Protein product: CASSSGGYTDTQYF.

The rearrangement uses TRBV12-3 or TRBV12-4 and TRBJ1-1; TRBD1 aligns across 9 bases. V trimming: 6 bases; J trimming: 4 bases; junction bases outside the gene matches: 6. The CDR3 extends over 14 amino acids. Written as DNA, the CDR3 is TGTGCCAGCAGGGAGACAGGGGGGGGCACTGAAGCTTTCTTT. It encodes CASRETGGGTEAFF.

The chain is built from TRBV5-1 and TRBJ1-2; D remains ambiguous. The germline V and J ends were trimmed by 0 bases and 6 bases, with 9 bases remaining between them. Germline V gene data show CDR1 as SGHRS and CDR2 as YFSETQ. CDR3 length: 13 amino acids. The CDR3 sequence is CASSLGSWDGYTF. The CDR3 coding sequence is TGCGCCAGCAGCTTGGGTTCATGGGATGGCTACACCTTC.

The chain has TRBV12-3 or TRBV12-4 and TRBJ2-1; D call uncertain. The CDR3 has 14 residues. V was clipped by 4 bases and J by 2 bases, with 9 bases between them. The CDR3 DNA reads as TGTGCCAGCAGTTCTGGCTTTCCCTACAATGAGCAGTTCTTC. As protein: CASSSGFPYNEQFF.

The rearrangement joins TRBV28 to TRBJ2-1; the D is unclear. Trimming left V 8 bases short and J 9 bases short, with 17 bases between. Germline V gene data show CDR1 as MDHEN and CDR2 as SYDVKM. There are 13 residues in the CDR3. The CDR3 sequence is CASGLIRLGEQFF. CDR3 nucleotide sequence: TGTGCCAGCGGGTTAATACGACTCGGTGAGCAGTTCTTC.

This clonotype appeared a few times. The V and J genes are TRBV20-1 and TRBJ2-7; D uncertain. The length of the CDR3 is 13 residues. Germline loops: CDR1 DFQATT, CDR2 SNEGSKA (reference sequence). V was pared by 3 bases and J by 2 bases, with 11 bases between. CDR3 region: CSASWTETYEQYF. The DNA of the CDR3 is TGCAGTGCTAGCTGGACGGAGACCTACGAGCAGTACTTC.

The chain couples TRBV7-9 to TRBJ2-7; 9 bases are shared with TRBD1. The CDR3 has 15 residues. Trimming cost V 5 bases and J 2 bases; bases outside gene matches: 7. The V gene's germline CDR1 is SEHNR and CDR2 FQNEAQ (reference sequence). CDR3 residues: CASSTGQGIPYEQYF. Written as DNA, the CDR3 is TGTGCCAGCAGCACGGGACAGGGTATTCCCTACGAGCAGTACTTC.

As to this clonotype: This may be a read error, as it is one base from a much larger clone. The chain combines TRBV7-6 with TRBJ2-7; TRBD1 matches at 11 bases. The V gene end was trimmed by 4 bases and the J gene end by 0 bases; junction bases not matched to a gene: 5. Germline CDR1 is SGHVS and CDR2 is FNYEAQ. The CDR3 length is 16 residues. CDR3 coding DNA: TGTGCCAGCAGCTCGCGGGACAGGGGGAACTCCTACGAGCAGTACTTC. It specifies CASSSRDRGNSYEQYF. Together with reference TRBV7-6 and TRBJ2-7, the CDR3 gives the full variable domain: GAGVSQSPRYKVTKRGQDVALRCDPISGHVSLYWYRQALGQGPEFLTYFNYEAQQDKSGLPNDRFSAERPEGSISTLTIQRTEQRDSAMYRCASSSRDRGNSYEQYFGPGTRLTVT.

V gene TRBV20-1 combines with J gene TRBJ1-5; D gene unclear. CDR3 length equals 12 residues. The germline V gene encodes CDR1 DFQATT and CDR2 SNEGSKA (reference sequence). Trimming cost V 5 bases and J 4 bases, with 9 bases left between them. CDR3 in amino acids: CSAATGNQPQHF. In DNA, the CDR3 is TGCAGTGCTGCCACGGGGAATCAGCCCCAGCATTTT.

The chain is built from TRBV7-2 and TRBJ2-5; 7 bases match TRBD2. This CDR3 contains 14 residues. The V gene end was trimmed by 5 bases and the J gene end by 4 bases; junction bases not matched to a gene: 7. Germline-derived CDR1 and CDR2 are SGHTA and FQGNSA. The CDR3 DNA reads TGTGCCAGCAGCCGGGACCCGGGGGGAGAGACCCAGTACTTC. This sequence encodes CASSRDPGGETQYF.

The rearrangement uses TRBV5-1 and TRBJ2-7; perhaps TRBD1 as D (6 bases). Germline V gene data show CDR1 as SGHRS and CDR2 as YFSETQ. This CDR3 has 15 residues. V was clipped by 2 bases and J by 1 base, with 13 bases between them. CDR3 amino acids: CASSFSGDNSYEQYF. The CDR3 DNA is TGCGCCAGCAGCTTTTCAGGGGATAATTCCTACGAGCAGTACTTC.

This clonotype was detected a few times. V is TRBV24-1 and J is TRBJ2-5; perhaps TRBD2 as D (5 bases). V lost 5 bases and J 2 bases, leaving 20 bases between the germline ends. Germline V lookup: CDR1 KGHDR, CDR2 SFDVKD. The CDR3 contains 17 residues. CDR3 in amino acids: CATSAVGLVGLQETQYF. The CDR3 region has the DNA TGTGCCACCAGTGCGGTCGGACTGGTCGGGTTGCAAGAGACCCAGTACTTC.

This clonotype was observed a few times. The CDR3 region has the DNA TGCAGCGTGTGGGGGACAGTGGAGAACACTGAAGCTTTCTTT. Translated, it gives CSVWGTVENTEAFF. V gene TRBV29-1 combines with J gene TRBJ1-1; TRBD1 agrees at 7 bases. Trimming took 6 bases from V and 1 from J; bases not matched to a gene: 8. The germline CDR1 and CDR2 sequences are SQVTM and ANQGSEA. CDR3 size: 14 residues.

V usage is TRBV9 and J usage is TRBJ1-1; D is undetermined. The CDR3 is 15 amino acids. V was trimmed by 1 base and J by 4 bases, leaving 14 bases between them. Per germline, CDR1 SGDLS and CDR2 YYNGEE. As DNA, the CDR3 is TGTGCCAGCAGCGTACAATCCGGAGGGCTCACTGAAGCTTTCTTT. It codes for CASSVQSGGLTEAFF.

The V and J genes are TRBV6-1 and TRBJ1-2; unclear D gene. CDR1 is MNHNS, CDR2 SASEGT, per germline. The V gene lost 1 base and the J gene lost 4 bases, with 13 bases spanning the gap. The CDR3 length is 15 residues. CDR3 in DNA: TGTGCCAGCAGTGAAGGGCCTAGGGCAGTCTATGGCTACACCTTC. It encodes CASSEGPRAVYGYTF.

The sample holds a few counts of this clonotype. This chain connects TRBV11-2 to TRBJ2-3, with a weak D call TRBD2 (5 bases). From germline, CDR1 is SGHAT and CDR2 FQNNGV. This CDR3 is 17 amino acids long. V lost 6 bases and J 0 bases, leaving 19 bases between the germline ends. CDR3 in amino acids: CASSFQKEGWSTDTQYF. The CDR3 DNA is TGTGCCAGCAGTTTCCAAAAAGAGGGCTGGAGCACAGATACGCAGTATTTT.

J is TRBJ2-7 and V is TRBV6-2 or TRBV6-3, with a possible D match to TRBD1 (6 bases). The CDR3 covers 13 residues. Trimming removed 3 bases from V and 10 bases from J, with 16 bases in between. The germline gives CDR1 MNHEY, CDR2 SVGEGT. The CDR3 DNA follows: TGTGCCAGCAGTTATGAGATTACAGGGCCACAGTACTTC. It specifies CASSYEITGPQYF.

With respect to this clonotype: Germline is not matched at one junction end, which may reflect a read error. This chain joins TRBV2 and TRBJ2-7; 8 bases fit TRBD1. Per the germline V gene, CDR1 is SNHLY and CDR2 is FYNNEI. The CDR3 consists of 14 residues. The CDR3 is CASSPSTGAGEQCF. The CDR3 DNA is TGTGCCAGCAGTCCTTCGACAGGGGCAGGCGAGCAGTGCTTC. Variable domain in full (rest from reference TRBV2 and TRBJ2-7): EPEVTQTPSHQVTQMGQEVILRCVPISNHLYFYWYRQILGQKVEFLVSFYNNEISEKSEIFDDQFSVERPDGSNFTLKIRSTKLEDSAMYFCASSPSTGAGEQCFGPGTRLTVT.